This TCR beta chain was sequenced for a study of control samples from healthy donors and cancer patients. TCRdb's table, derived via immunoSEQ multiplex PCR, lists solely in-frame clones and lacks some. Here the sample spans about 160,000 clones, 96% being singletons. The germline V and J ends were trimmed by 3 bases and 4 bases, with 4 bases remaining between them. CDR1 and CDR2 (germline): MDHEN, SYDVKM. The CDR3 has 11 amino acids. The chain couples TRBV28 to TRBJ2-7; D gene unclear. This sequence originates from a woman in her twenties or thirties in good health. Sequencing used blood. CDR3 protein: CASSFRYEQYF. The CDR3 DNA is TGTGCCAGCAGTTTTCGGTACGAGCAGTACTTC.